Below, 6 T cell receptor beta chains from the same sample are listed, as sequenced in a study of blood T cell repertoires in COVID-19. Method: immunoSEQ multiplex PCR; TCRdb's copy keeps in-frame clones and lacks some. The sample carries roughly 180,000 clones, 70% to 90% recorded once. The specimen was peripheral blood. These receptors all stem from a woman in her 50s with COVID-19, enrolled during active disease.

V usage is TRBV7-2 and J usage is TRBJ1-2, with D perhaps matching TRBD1 (6 bases). The length of the CDR3 is 13 residues. V shed 1 base and J shed 8 bases, with 11 bases lying between them. Germline loops: CDR1 SGHTA, CDR2 FQGNSA. CDR3 in DNA: TGTGCCAGCAGCTTAGTGGGAGGGACAGGCTACACCTTC. It encodes CASSLVGGTGYTF.

The chain employs TRBV21-1 and TRBJ1-5. TRBV21-1 is classified as a pseudogene. The CDR3 covers 19 residues. The CDR3 region is CASSKAVLVRTEDNQPQHF. CDR3 in DNA: TGTGCCAGCAGCAAAGCTGTTTTAGTGAGGACGGAGGACAATCAGCCCCAGCATTTT.

Points on this clone: A much larger clone differs from this one at a single base, so this may be a read error. This sequence joins TRBV3-1 (or the pseudogene TRBV3-2) and TRBJ2-2, with D possibly TRBD1 on 5 matching bases. Germline lookup yields CDR1 LGHDT and CDR2 YNNKEL (reference sequence). This CDR3 is 15 amino acids long. Trimming pared 1 base from V and 2 bases from J, leaving 8 bases between. The CDR3 nucleotides are TGTGCCAGCAGCCAAGGTCAGGGAAACACCGGGGAGCTGTTTTTT. It is translated as CASSQGQGNTGELFF.

The chain carries TRBV7-2 and TRBJ1-5; no firm D call. CDR3 size: 16 residues. Trimming pared 2 bases from V and 1 base from J, leaving 12 bases between. From germline, CDR1 is SGHTA and CDR2 FQGNSA. DNA for the CDR3: TGTGCCAGCAGCTTAAACGGGTCCCCCAGCAATCAGCCCCAGCATTTT. Translating gives CASSLNGSPSNQPQHF.

This clone occurred once. The chain couples TRBV2 to TRBJ2-3; 7 nucleotides align to TRBD2. Unmatched junction bases numbered 6, after V lost 6 bases and J lost 0 bases. This CDR3 is built from 15 residues. The germline gives CDR1 SNHLY, CDR2 FYNNEI. CDR3 DNA sequence: TGTGCCAGCAGACCCCCGGGACTAAGCACAGATACGCAGTATTTT. Its translation: CASRPPGLSTDTQYF.

This clone was observed a single time. The chain combines TRBV4-2 with TRBJ1-1; no firm D call. This CDR3 has 14 residues. Trimming stripped 0 bases from V and 2 bases from J, with 7 bases between. In germline, CDR1 is LGHNA, CDR2 YNFKEQ. For the CDR3, the DNA is TGTGCCAGCAGCCAAGAAAGAGGAAACACTGAAGCTTTCTTT. This translates into CASSQERGNTEAFF.